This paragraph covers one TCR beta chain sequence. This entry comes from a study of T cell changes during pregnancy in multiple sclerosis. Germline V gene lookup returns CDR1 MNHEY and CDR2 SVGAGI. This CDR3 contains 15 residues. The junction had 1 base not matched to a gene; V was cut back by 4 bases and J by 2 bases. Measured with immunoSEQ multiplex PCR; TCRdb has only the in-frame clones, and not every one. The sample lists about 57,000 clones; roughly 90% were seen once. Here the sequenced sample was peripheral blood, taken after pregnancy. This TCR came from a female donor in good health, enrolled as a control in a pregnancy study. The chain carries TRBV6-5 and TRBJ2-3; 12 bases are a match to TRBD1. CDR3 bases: TGTGCCAGCAGTTGGGACAGGGGGCCCACAGATACGCAGTATTTT. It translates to CASSWDRGPTDTQYF.